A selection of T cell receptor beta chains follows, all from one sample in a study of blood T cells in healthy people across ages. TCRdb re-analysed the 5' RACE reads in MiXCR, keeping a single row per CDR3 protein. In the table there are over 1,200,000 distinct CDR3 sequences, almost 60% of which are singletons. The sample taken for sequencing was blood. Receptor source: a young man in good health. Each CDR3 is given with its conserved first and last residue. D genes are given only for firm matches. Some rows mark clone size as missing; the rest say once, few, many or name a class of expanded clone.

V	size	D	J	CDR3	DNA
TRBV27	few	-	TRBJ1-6	CASSSILGDSPLHF	TGTGCCAGCAGTTCGATCCTAGGGGATTCACCCCTCCACTTT
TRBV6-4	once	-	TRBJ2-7	CASICEQYF	TGTGCCAGCATCTGCGAGCAGTACTTC
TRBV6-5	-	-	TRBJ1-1	CASSRGYRVSNTEAFF	TGTGCCAGCAGTCGGGGGTATCGGGTTTCGAATACTGAAGCTTTCTTT
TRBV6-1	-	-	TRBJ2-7	CASSEVDSQYYEQYF	TGTGCCAGCAGTGAAGTCGACAGCCAGTACTACGAGCAGTACTTC
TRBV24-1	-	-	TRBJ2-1	CATSRGNEQFF	TGTGCCACCAGCCGCGGGAATGAGCAGTTCTTC
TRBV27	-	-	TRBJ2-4	CASSPFPIPSSKLAKNIQYF	TGTGCCAGCAGTCCTTTCCCTATACCTAGCTCGAAACTAGCCAAAAACATTCAGTACTTC
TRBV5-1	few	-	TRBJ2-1	CASSFGDFSYNEQFF	TGCGCCAGCAGCTTTGGGGACTTTTCCTACAATGAGCAGTTCTTC
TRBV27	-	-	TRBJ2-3	CASSGTLDTQYF	TGTGCCAGCAGTGGAACATTGGATACGCAGTATTTT
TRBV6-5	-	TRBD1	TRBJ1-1	CASSLGQGRLEAFF	TGTGCCAGCAGTTTGGGACAGGGCAGGTTAGAAGCTTTCTTT
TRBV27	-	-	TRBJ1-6	CASSLDSPNSPLHF	TGTGCCAGCAGTCTCGACAGCCCTAATTCACCCCTCCACTTT
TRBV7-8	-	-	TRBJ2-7	CASRSLSQDNEKYF	TGTGCCAGCAGAAGTCTTAGTCAGGACAATGAGAAGTACTTC
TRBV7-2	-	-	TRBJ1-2	CASRDISEQYFGPNYGYTF	-
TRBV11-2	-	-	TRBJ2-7	CASSLVAVPSYEQYF	TGTGCCAGCAGCTTGGTAGCGGTCCCCTCCTACGAGCAGTACTTC
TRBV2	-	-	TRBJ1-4	CASSSGTNEKLFF	TGTGCCAGCAGTTCGGGTACTAATGAAAAACTGTTTTTT
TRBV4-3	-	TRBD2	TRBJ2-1	CASSQDWGGGRSGQFF	TGCGCCAGCAGCCAAGATTGGGGCGGGGGTCGGAGTGGGCAGTTCTTC
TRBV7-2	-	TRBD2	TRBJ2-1	CASSGLAAIYNEQFF	TGTGCCAGCAGCGGACTAGCGGCCATTTACAATGAGCAGTTCTTC
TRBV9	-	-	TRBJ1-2	CASSVGGQTGGGHTNYGYTF	TGTGCCAGCAGCGTAGGGGGTCAAACGGGGGGCGGCCACACTAACTATGGCTACACCTTC
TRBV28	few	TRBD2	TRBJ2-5	CASSGLAGTETQYF	TGTGCCAGCAGTGGACTAGCGGGAACAGAGACCCAGTACTTC
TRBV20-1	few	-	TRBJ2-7	CSARSTPMTESYEQYF	TGCAGTGCTAGATCTACCCCGATGACAGAATCCTACGAGCAGTACTTC
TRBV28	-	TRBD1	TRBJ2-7	CATNFNRGLSYEQYF	TGTGCTACCAATTTCAACAGGGGCCTCTCCTACGAGCAGTACTTC
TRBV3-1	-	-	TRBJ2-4	CASSPPGAGRGNIQYF	TGTGCCAGCAGCCCCCCAGGGGCGGGCAGGGGAAACATTCAGTACTTC
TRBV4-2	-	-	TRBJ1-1	CASSQVWQGNTEAFF	TGTGCCAGCAGCCAAGTTTGGCAGGGAAACACTGAAGCTTTCTTT
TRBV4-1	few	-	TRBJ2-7	CASSQSGDIREGEQYF	TGCGCCAGCAGCCAAAGTGGGGATATAAGAGAAGGGGAGCAGTACTTC
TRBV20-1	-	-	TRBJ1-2	CSARDKLSDGYTF	TGCAGTGCTAGAGATAAGCTCTCGGATGGCTACACCTTC
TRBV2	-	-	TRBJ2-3	CASRSTEGIRNTQYF	TGTGCCAGCAGGAGCACTGAGGGAATACGGAATACGCAGTATTTT
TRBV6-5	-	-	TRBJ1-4	CASSYSKIGSQGPTNEKLFF	TGTGCCAGCAGTTACTCGAAAATTGGTAGTCAGGGTCCAACTAATGAAAAACTGTTTTTT
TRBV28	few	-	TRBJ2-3	CASSLPVTEADTQYF	TGTGCCAGCAGTTTACCGGTAACTGAGGCAGATACGCAGTATTTT
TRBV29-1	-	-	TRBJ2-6	CSVEGDPTSGANVLTF	TGCAGCGTTGAGGGGGACCCGACCTCTGGGGCCAACGTCCTGACTTTC
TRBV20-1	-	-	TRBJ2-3	CSAREAVDWADTQYF	TGCAGTGCTAGAGAGGCAGTCGATTGGGCAGATACGCAGTATTTT
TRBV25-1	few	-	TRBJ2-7	CASSEWDGSQYEQYF	TGTGCCAGCAGTGAATGGGACGGGAGTCAATACGAGCAGTACTTC
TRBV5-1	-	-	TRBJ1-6	CASSLERRASPLHF	TGCGCCAGCAGCTTGGAGCGCAGGGCTTCACCCCTCCACTTT
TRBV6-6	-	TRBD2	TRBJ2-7	CASSPGLAGGSPYEQYF	TGTGCCAGCAGCCCGGGACTAGCGGGAGGGAGCCCCTACGAGCAGTACTTC
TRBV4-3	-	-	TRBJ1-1	CASSQDHEPGWQAFF	TGCGCCAGCAGCCAAGATCACGAGCCAGGGTGGCAAGCTTTCTTT
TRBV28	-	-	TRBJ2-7	CASTKTYEQYF	TGTGCCAGCACCAAGACCTACGAGCAGTACTTC
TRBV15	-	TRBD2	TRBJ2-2	CATSRPSGKNTGELFF	TGTGCCACCAGCAGACCTAGCGGGAAGAACACCGGGGAGCTGTTTTTT
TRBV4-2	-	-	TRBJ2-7	CASSQAAGTMVEQYF	TGTGCCAGCAGCCAAGCGGCAGGGACAATGGTCGAGCAGTACTTC
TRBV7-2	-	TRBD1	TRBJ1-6	CASSPRDRGSPLHF	TGTGCCAGCAGCCCCCGGGACAGGGGTTCACCCCTCCACTTT
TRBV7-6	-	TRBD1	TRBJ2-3	CASSLSPVGTGPTDTQYF	TGTGCCAGCAGCTTATCCCCCGTCGGGACAGGGCCCACAGATACGCAGTATTTT
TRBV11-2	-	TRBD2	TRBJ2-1	CASSPLGLAAGEQFF	TGTGCCAGCAGCCCCCTTGGACTAGCCGCTGGTGAGCAGTTCTTC
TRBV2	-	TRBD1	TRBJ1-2	CASSLRTGGGYTF	TGTGCCAGCAGCCTTCGGACAGGGGGTGGCTACACCTTC
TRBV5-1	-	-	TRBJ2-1	CASSPTGDNEQFF	TGCGCCAGCAGCCCCACAGGAGACAATGAGCAGTTCTTC